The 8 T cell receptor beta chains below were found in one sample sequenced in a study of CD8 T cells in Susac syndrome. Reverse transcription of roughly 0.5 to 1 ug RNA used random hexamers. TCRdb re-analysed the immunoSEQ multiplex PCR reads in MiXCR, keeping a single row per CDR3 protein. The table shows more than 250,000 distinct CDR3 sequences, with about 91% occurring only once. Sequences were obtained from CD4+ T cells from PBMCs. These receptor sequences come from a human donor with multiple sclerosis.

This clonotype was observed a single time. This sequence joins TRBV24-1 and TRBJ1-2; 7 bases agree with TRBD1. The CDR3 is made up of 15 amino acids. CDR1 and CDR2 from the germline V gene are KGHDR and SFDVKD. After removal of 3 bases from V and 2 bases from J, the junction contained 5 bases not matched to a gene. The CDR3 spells CATSDPTGTNYGYTF. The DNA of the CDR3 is TGTGCCACCAGTGATCCGACAGGGACCAACTATGGCTACACCTTC.

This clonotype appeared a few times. This CDR3 reads CASSLALGGELFF. In nucleotides, the CDR3 is TGTGCCAGCAGCTTGGCGTTGGGCGGGGAGCTGTTTTTT. V and J are TRBV11-1 and TRBJ2-2; D not certain. Germline V gene lookup returns CDR1 SGHAT and CDR2 FQDESV (reference sequence). Deletions cut 3 bases from V and 7 bases from J, with 9 bases between. The CDR3 runs to 13 residues.

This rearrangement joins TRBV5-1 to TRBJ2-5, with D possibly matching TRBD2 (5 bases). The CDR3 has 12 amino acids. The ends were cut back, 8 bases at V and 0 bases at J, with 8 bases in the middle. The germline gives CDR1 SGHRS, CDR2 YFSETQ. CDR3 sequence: CASGEYQETQYF. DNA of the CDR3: TGCGCCAGTGGGGAGTACCAAGAGACCCAGTACTTC.

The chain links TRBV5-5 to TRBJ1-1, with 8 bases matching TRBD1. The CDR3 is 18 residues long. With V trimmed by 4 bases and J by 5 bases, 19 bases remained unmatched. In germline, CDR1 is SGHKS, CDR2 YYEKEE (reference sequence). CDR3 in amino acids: CASSTAVGRGRQGTEAFF. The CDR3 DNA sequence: TGTGCCAGCAGCACGGCCGTGGGCAGGGGGCGACAAGGAACTGAAGCTTTCTTT.

Written as DNA, the CDR3 is TGTGCCAGCAGTTCGACAACCCCTAATGAAAAACTGTTTTTT. This translates into CASSSTTPNEKLFF. The chain recombines TRBV6-1 with TRBJ1-4; D not certain. Germline loops: CDR1 MNHNS, CDR2 SASEGT. CDR3 size: 14 residues. The V end lost 5 bases, the J end lost 3 bases, and 10 bases lay between the germline ends.

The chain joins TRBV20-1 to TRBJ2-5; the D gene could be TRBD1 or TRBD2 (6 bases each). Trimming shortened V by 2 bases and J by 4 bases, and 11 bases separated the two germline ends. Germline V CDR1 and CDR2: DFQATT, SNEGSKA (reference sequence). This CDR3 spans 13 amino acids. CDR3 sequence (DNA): TGCAGTGCTAGAATCGGAGGGGGAGAGACCCAGTACTTC. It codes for CSARIGGGETQYF.

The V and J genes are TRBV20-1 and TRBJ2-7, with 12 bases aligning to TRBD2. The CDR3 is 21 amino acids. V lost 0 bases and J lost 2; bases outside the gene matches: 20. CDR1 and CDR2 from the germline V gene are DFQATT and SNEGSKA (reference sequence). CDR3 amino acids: CSARDPRKASGRASGAYEQYF. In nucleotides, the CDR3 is TGCAGTGCTAGAGATCCGAGAAAAGCTAGCGGGAGGGCCTCTGGGGCCTACGAGCAGTACTTC.

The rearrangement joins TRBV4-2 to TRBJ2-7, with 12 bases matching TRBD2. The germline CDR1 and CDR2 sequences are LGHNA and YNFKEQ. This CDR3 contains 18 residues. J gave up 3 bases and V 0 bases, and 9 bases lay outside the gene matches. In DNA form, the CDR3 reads TGTGCCAGCAGCCAAGATTTGAAAACTAGCGGGAGGTTCTACGAGCAGTACTTC. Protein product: CASSQDLKTSGRFYEQYF.